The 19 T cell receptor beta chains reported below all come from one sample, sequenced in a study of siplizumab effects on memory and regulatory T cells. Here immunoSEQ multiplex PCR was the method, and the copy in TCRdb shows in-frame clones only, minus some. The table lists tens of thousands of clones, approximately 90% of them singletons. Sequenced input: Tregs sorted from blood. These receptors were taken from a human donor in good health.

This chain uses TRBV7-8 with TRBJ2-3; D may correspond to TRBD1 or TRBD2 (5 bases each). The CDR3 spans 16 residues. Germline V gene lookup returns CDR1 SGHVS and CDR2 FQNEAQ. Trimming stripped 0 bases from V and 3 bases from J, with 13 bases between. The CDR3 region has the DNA TGTGCCAGCAGCTTAGCAGGGACCCTTGGAACAGATACGCAGTATTTT. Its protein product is CASSLAGTLGTDTQYF.

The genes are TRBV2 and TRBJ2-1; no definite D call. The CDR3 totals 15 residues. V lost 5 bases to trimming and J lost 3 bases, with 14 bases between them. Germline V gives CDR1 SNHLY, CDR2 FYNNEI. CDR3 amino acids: CASSTIGLGYNEQFF. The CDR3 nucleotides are TGTGCCAGCAGTACAATAGGGTTGGGCTACAATGAGCAGTTCTTC.

CDR3 protein: CASSSIARQETQYF. CDR3 nucleotides: TGTGCCAGCAGCTCAATAGCTAGGCAAGAGACCCAGTACTTC. The chain is built from TRBV11-2 and TRBJ2-5; D is unclear. Between the trimmed V and J ends, which lost 4 bases and 2 bases, there was a span of 11 bases. This CDR3 comprises 14 residues. Looked up from germline, CDR1 is SGHAT and CDR2 is FQNNGV.

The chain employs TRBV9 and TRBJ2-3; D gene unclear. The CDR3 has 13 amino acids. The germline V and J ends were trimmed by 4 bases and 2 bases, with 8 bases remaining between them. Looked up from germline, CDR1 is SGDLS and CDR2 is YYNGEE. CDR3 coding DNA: TGTGCCAGCAGCAATCCAGCCACAGATACGCAGTATTTT. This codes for CASSNPATDTQYF.

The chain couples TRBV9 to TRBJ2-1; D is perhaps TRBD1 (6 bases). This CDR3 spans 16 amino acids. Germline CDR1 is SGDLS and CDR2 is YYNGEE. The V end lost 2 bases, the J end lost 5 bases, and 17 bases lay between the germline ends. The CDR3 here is CASSVAQGWGDNEQFF. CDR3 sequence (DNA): TGTGCCAGCAGCGTCGCCCAGGGGTGGGGTGACAATGAGCAGTTCTTC.

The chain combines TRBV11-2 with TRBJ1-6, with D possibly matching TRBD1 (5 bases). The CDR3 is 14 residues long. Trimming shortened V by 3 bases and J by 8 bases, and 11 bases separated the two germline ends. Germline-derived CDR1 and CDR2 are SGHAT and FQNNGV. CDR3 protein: CASSLGRWDSPLHF. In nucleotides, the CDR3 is TGTGCCAGCAGCTTGGGACGGTGGGATTCACCCCTCCACTTT.

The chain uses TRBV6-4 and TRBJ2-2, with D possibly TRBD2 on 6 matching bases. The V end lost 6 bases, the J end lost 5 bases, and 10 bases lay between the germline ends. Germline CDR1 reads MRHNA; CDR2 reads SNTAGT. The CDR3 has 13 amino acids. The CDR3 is CASRGTPTGELFF. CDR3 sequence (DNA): TGTGCCAGCAGAGGGACTCCAACCGGGGAGCTGTTTTTT.

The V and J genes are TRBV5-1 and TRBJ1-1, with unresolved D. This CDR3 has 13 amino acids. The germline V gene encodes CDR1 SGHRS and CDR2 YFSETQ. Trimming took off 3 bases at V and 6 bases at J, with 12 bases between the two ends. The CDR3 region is CASSSNAGSEAFF. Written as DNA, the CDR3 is TGCGCCAGCAGCTCAAACGCCGGCTCTGAAGCTTTCTTT.

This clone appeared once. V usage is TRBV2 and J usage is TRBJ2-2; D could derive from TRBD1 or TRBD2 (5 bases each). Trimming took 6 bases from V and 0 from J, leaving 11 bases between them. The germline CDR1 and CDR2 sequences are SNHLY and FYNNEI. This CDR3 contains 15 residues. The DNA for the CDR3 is TGTGCCAGCAGCCGGGACGGCTCGAACACCGGGGAGCTGTTTTTT. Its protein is CASSRDGSNTGELFF.

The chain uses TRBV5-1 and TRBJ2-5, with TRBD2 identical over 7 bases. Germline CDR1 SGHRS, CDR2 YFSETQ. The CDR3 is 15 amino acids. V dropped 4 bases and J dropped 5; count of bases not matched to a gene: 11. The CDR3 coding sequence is TGCGCCAGCAGCATAAGCGGGGCCCTTAGGGAGACCCAGTACTTC. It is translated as CASSISGALRETQYF.

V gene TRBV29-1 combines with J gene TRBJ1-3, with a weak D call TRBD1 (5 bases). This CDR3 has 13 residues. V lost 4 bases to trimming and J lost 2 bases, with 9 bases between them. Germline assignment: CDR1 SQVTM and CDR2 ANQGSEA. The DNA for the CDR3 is TGCAGCGTTGTCGGGGGAACTGGAAACACCATATATTTT. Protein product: CSVVGGTGNTIYF.

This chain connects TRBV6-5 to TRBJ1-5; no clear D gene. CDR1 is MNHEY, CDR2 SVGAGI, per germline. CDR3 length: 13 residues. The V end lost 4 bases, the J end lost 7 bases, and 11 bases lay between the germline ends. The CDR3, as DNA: TGTGCCAGCAGTTTTCTGGGAACCCAGCCCCAGCATTTT. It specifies CASSFLGTQPQHF.

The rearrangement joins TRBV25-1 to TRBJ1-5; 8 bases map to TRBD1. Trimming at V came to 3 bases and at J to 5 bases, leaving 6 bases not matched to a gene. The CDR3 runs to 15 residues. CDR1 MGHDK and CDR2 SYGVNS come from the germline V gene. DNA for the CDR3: TGTGCCAGCAGTGATTACAGGGGGGGGGATCAGCCCCAGCATTTT. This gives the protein CASSDYRGGDQPQHF. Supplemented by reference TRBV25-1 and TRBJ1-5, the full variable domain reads EADIYQTPRYLVIGTGKKITLECSQTMGHDKMYWYQQDPGMELHLIHYSYGVNSTEKGDLSSESTVSRIRTEHFPLTLESARPSHTSQYLCASSDYRGGDQPQHFGDGTRLSIL.

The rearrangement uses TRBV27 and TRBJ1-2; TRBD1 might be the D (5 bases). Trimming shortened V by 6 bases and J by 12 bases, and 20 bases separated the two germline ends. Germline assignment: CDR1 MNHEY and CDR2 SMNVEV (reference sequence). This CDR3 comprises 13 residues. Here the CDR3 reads CASRSHWDQGHTF. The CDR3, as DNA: TGTGCCAGCAGGAGCCACTGGGACCAAGGCCACACCTTC.

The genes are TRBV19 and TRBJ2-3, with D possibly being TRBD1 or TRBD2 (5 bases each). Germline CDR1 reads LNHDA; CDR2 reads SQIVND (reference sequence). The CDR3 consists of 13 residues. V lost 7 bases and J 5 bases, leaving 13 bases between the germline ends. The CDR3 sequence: CASTPRDVDTQYF. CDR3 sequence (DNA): TGTGCCAGTACCCCCCGGGACGTAGATACGCAGTATTTT.

CDR3 sequence (DNA): TGCAGTGCTAGGACAGGAGGAGGCTACACCTTC. Residues: CSARTGGGYTF. The gene calls are TRBV20-1 and TRBJ1-2; weak D call: TRBD1 (6 bases). Germline assignment: CDR1 DFQATT and CDR2 SNEGSKA (reference sequence). V was cut by 3 bases and J by 8 bases, with 10 bases left in between. The CDR3 contains 11 residues.

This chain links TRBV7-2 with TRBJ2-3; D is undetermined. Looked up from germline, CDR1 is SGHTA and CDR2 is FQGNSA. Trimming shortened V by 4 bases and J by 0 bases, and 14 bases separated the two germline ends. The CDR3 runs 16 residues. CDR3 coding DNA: TGTGCCAGCAGCTCCGAACTATACTATAGCACAGATACGCAGTATTTT. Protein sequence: CASSSELYYSTDTQYF.

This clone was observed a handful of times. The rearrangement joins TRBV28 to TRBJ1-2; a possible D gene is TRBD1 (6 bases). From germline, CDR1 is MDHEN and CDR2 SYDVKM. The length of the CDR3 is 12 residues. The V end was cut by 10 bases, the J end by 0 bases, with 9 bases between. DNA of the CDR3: TGTGCCATCGGACAGACTAACTATGGCTACACCTTC. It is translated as CAIGQTNYGYTF.

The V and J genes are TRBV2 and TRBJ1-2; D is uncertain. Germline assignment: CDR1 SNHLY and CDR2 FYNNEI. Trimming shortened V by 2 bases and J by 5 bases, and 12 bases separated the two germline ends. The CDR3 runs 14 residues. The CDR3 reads CASSELLEMYGYTF. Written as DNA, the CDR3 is TGTGCCAGCAGTGAACTCCTGGAGATGTATGGCTACACCTTC.